Below, 11 T cell receptor beta chains from the same sample are listed, as sequenced in a study of blood T cell repertoires in COVID-19. Using immunoSEQ multiplex PCR, the repertoire was profiled, and TCRdb retains in-frame clones only, with some absent. Altogether tens of thousands of clones are present, over 85% being singletons, with the ten largest covering over 10%. Sequencing was carried out using peripheral blood. Receptors originate from an elderly man with acute or convalescent COVID-19.

This rearrangement joins TRBV4-1 to TRBJ2-3; 7 bases map to TRBD1. CDR1 and CDR2 (germline): MGHRA, YSYEKL. V lost 0 bases and J lost 2; bases outside the gene matches: 8. CDR3 length equals 17 residues. This chain's CDR3 is CASSQERTGPNTDTQYF. Here the CDR3 DNA reads TGCGCCAGCAGCCAAGAACGGACAGGCCCCAACACAGATACGCAGTATTTT.

This sequence joins TRBV28 and TRBJ2-7, with 10 positions matching TRBD2. Germline V gene lookup returns CDR1 MDHEN and CDR2 SYDVKM. This CDR3 spans 13 amino acids. V was clipped by 6 bases and J by 7 bases; unmatched bases: 6. CDR3 sequence: CASSRGLAREQYF. The CDR3 DNA reads as TGTGCCAGCAGCCGGGGACTAGCGAGGGAGCAGTACTTC.

The chain employs TRBV15 and TRBJ2-3; 10 nucleotides agree with TRBD1. Germline-derived CDR1 and CDR2 are LNHNV and YYDKDF (reference sequence). With 4 bases clipped from V and 0 bases from J, the junction kept 13 bases outside the gene matches. The CDR3 contains 19 residues. CDR3 in DNA: TGTGCCACCAGCAAGGACAGGGGGATGCGGGGGGCGAGCACAGATACGCAGTATTTT. This translates into CATSKDRGMRGASTDTQYF.

The chain joins TRBV5-1 to TRBJ2-5; D is possibly TRBD2 (6 bases). Germline V lookup: CDR1 SGHRS, CDR2 YFSETQ. The CDR3 contains 15 residues. Trimming stripped 1 base from V and 4 bases from J, with 14 bases between. This CDR3 reads CASSLLGGAGETQYF. The DNA of the CDR3 is TGCGCCAGCAGCTTGTTGGGAGGCGCGGGAGAGACCCAGTACTTC.

In this sample, this clone turned up a few times. The chain carries TRBV11-2 and TRBJ2-3; maybe TRBD1 (5 bases). CDR1 SGHAT and CDR2 FQNNGV come from the germline V gene. Trimming removed 5 bases from V and 6 bases from J, with 24 bases in between. This CDR3 region has 17 residues. CDR3 nucleotide sequence: TGTGCCAGCAGCCCACCCGTCTATTTGGTTAGACAGGATACGCAGTATTTT. Its protein product is CASSPPVYLVRQDTQYF. The variable domain in full, with the rest retrieved from reference TRBV11-2 and TRBJ2-3, is EAGVAQSPRYKIIEKRQSVAFWCNPISGHATLYWYQQILGQGPKLLIQFQNNGVVDDSQLPKDRFSAERLKGVDSTLKIQPAKLEDSAVYLCASSPPVYLVRQDTQYFGPGTRLTVL.

This clone showed up just a few times. The chain carries TRBV7-2 and TRBJ2-1, with TRBD2 matching 11 bases. This CDR3 has 16 residues. The V and J ends lost 0 bases and 3 bases, in that order; junction bases with no gene match: 1. The germline CDR1 and CDR2 sequences are SGHTA and FQGNSA. The CDR3 DNA reads TGTGCCAGCAGCTTAGCGGGGACTAGCGGCTACAATGAGCAGTTCTTC. The encoded protein is CASSLAGTSGYNEQFF.

The chain recombines TRBV18 with TRBJ2-2, with TRBD2 matching 9 bases. V shed 3 bases and J 4 bases; nucleotides not matched to a gene: 0. This CDR3 comprises 14 residues. The V gene's germline CDR1 is KGHSH and CDR2 LQKENI. The CDR3, as DNA: TGTGCCAGCTCACCGGGACTAGCCACCGGGGAGCTGTTTTTT. As protein: CASSPGLATGELFF.

CDR3 sequence (DNA): TGTGCCAGCAGTATCACAGGGGACATCCAATATAGCAATCAGCCCCAGCATTTT. It codes for CASSITGDIQYSNQPQHF. The gene calls are TRBV2 and TRBJ1-5; 7 nucleotides line up with TRBD1. CDR3 size: 18 residues. Unmatched junction bases numbered 13, after V lost 5 bases and J lost 0 bases. The germline CDR1 and CDR2 sequences are SNHLY and FYNNEI.

V gene TRBV6-5 combines with J gene TRBJ2-7; weak D call: TRBD2 (5 bases). The CDR3 is 11 residues long. The germline V and J ends were trimmed by 7 bases and 4 bases, with 8 bases remaining between them. CDR1 and CDR2 (germline): MNHEY, SVGAGI. The CDR3 bases are TGTGCCAGCAACGGAGGTTACGAGCAGTACTTC. Translation gives CASNGGYEQYF.

CDR3 DNA sequence: TGTGCCAGCAGTTTAACCAGGGGACAGCCCCAGCATTTT. Protein: CASSLTRGQPQHF. This chain joins TRBV27 and TRBJ1-5; TRBD1 is a possible D gene (6 bases). Trimming stripped 2 bases from V and 7 bases from J, with 9 bases between. Germline CDR1 reads MNHEY; CDR2 reads SMNVEV (reference sequence). CDR3 length: 13 amino acids.

V is TRBV5-1 and J is TRBJ1-3; 7 bases fit TRBD1. With V trimmed by 4 bases and J by 5 bases, 12 bases remained unmatched. This CDR3 has 16 residues. Germline V gene sequence: CDR1 SGHRS, CDR2 YFSETQ. CDR3 sequence (DNA): TGCGCCAGCAGCCCGGAGGAGGGGGCAGGTCGAAACACCATATATTTT. Its protein is CASSPEEGAGRNTIYF.